This T cell receptor (beta chain) derives from a study of blood T cell repertoires in COVID-19. Study context: Italy, Spain and the United States were the sources of the convalescent and acute COVID-19 samples.

V was pared by 6 bases and J by 5 bases, with 10 bases of the junction left unmatched. CDR1 and CDR2 from the germline V gene are MDHEN and SYDVKM. CDR3 length: 15 residues. Repertoires were generated with immunoSEQ multiplex PCR, while TCRdb's copy carries only in-frame clones and drops some. The data hold under 140,000 clones, with around 90% observed a single time. V and J are TRBV28 and TRBJ2-7, with 10 bases matching TRBD2. This receptor was identified in a woman in her forties or fifties with acute or convalescent COVID-19. The source material was peripheral blood. CDR3 sequence (DNA): TGTGCCAGCAGCCCGGAACTAGCGGGAAGTCACGAGCAGTACTTC. This encodes CASSPELAGSHEQYF.